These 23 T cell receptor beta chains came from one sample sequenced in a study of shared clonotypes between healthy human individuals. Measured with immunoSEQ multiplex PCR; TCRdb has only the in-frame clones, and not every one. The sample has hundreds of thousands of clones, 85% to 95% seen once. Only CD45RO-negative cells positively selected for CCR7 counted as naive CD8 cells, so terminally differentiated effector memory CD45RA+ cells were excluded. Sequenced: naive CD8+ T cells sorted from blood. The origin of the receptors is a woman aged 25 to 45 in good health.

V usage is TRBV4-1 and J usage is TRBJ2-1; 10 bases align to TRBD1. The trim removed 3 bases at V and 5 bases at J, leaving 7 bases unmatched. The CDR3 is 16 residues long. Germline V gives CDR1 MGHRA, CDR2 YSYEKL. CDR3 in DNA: TGCGCCAGCAGCCAGGTTGGCGGGACAGGGGACAATGAGCAGTTCTTC. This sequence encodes CASSQVGGTGDNEQFF.

This CDR3 reads CASQGRGYTGELFF. CDR3 DNA: TGTGCCAGTCAGGGGCGGGGGTACACCGGGGAGCTGTTTTTT. This chain links TRBV19 with TRBJ2-2; D possibly corresponds to TRBD2 (7 bases). The V end was cut by 8 bases, the J end by 3 bases, with 13 bases between. CDR1 LNHDA and CDR2 SQIVND come from the germline V gene (reference sequence). CDR3 size: 14 residues. The variable domain in full, with the rest retrieved from reference TRBV19 and TRBJ2-2, is DGGITQSPKYLFRKEGQNVTLSCEQNLNHDAMYWYRQDPGQGLRLIYYSQIVNDFQKGDIAEGYSVSREKKESFPLTVTSAQKNPTAFYLCASQGRGYTGELFFGEGSRLTVL.

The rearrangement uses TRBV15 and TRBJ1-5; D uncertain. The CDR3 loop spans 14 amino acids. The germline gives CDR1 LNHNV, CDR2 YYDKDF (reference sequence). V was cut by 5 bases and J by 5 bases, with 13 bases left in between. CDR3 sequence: CATSATFGYQPQHF. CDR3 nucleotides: TGTGCCACCAGCGCGACCTTTGGGTATCAGCCCCAGCATTTT. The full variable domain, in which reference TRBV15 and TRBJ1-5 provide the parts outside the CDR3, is DAMVIQNPRYQVTQFGKPVTLSCSQTLNHNVMYWYQQKSSQAPKLLFHYYDKDFNNEADTPDNFQSRRPNTSFCFLDIRSPGLGDTAMYLCATSATFGYQPQHFGDGTRLSIL.

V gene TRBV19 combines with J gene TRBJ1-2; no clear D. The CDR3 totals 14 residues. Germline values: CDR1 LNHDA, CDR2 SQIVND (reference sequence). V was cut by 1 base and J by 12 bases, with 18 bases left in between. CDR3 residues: CASSIGSLSGEDTF. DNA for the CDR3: TGTGCCAGTAGTATAGGCTCCCTTTCCGGAGAGGACACCTTC.

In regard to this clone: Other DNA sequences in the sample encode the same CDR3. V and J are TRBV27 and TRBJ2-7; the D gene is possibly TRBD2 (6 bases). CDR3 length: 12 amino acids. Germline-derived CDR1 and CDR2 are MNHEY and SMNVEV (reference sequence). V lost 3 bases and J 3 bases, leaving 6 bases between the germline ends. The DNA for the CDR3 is TGTGCCAGCAGTTTTAGCGGCTACGAGCAGTACTTC. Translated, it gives CASSFSGYEQYF.

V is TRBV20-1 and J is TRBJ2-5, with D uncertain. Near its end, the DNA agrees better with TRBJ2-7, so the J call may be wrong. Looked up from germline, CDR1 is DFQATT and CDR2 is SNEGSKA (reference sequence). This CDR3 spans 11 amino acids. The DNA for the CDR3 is TGCAGTGCTAGTCCGGCTTACGAGCAGTACTTC. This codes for CSASPAYEQYF.

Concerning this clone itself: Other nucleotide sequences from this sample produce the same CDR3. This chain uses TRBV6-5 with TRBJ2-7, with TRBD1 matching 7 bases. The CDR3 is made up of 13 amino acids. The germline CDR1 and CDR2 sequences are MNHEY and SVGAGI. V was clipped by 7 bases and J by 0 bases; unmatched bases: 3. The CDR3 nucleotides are TGTGCCAGCAAGACAGGGAGCTCCTACGAGCAGTACTTC. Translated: CASKTGSSYEQYF.

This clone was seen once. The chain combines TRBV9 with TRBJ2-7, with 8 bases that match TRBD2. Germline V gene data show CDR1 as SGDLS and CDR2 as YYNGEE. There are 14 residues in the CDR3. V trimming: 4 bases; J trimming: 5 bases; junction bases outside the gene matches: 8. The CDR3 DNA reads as TGTGCCAGCAGCATAAGCGGGAGCGTCAACGAGCAGTACTTC. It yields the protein CASSISGSVNEQYF.

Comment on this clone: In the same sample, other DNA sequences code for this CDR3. Written as DNA, the CDR3 is TGTGCCAGCAGTTTGTACAGGGGGTTCTCCTACGAGCAGTACTTC. Encoded protein: CASSLYRGFSYEQYF. This chain links TRBV28 with TRBJ2-7, with 8 bases fitting TRBD1. Per the germline V gene, CDR1 is MDHEN and CDR2 is SYDVKM. V was clipped by 3 bases and J by 0 bases; unmatched bases: 4. There are 15 residues in the CDR3.

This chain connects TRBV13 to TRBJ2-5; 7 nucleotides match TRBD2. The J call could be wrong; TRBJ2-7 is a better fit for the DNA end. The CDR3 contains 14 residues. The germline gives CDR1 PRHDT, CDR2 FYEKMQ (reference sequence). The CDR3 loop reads CASSSLTSHYEQYF. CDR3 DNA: TGTGCCAGCAGCTCCTTGACTAGCCACTACGAGCAGTACTTC.

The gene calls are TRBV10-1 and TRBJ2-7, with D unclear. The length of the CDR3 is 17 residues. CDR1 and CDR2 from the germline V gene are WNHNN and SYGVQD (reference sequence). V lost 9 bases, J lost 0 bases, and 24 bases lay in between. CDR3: CARFKSLGLPSSYEQYF. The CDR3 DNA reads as TGCGCCAGGTTTAAGTCCCTCGGGCTTCCGAGCTCCTACGAGCAGTACTTC.

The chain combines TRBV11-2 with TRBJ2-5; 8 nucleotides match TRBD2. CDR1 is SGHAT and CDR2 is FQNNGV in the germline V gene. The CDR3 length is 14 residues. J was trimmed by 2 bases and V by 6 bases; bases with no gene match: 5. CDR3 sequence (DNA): TGTGCCAGCAGAACAGGACTAGCTCAAGAGACCCAGTACTTC. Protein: CASRTGLAQETQYF.

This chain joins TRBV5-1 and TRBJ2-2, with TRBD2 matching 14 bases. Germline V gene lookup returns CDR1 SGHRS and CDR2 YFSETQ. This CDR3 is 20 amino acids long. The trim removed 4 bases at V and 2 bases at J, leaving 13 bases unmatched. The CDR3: CASSGIPGLAGEDNTGELFF. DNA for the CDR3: TGCGCCAGCAGCGGAATACCGGGACTAGCGGGAGAGGATAACACCGGGGAGCTGTTTTTT.

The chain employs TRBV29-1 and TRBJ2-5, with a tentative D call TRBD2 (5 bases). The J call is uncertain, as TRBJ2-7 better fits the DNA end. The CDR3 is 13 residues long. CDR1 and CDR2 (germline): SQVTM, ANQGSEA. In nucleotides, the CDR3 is TGCAGCGTCCCCCGGGAAATTGGAAGCGAGCAGTACTTC. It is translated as CSVPREIGSEQYF.

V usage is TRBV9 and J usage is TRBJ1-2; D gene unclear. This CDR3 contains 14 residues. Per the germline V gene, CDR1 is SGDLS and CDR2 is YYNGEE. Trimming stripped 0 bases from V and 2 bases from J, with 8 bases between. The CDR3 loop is CASSVEGRNYGYTF. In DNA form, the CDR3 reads TGTGCCAGCAGCGTAGAGGGCAGGAACTATGGCTACACCTTC.

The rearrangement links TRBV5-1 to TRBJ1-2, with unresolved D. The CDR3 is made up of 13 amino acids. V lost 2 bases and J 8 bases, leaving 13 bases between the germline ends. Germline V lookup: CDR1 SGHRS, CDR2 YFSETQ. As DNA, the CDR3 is TGCGCCAGCAGCTTACCGACACCGGAGGGCTACACCTTC. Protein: CASSLPTPEGYTF.

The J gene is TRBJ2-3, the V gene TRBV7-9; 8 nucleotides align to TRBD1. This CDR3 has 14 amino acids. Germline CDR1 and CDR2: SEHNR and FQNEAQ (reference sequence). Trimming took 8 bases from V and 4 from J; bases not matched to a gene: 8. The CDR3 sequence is CASATGGFSDTQYF. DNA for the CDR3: TGTGCCAGCGCCACAGGGGGTTTTTCAGATACGCAGTATTTT.

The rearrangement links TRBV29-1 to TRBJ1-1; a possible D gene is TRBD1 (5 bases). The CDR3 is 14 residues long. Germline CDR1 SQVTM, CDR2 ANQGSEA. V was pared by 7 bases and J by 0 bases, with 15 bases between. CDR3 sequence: CSGRQPGMNTEAFF. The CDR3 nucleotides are TGCAGCGGGAGACAGCCTGGCATGAACACTGAAGCTTTCTTT.

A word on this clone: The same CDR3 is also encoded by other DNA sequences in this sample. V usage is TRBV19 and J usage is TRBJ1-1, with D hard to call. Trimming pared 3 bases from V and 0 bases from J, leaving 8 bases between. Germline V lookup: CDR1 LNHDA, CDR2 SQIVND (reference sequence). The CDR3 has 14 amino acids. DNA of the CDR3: TGTGCCAGTAGTATCCCGAACATGAACACTGAAGCTTTCTTT. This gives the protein CASSIPNMNTEAFF.

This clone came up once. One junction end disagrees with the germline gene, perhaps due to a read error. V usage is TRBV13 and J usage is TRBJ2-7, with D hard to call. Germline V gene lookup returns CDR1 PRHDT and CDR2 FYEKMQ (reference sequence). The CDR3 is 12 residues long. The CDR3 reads CASSAVSHEQYF. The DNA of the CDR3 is TGTGCCAGCAGCGCCGTCTCCCACGAGCAGTACTTC.

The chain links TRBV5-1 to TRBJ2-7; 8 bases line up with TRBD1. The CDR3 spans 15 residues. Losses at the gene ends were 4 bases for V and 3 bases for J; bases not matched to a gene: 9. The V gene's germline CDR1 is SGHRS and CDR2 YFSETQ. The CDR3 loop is CASSLLGTGFYEQYF. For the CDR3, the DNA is TGCGCCAGCAGCCTGTTGGGGACAGGCTTCTACGAGCAGTACTTC.

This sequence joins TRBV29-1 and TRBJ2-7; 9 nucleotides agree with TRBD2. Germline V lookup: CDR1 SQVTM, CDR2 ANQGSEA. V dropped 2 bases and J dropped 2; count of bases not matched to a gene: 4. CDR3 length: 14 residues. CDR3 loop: CSVERSSGTYEQYF. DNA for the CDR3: TGCAGCGTTGAAAGGTCTAGCGGGACCTACGAGCAGTACTTC.

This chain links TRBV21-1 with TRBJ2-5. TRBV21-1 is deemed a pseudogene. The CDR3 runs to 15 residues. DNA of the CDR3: TGTGCCAGCAGCAAAACGGGGCGAACGCAAGAGACCCAGTACTTC. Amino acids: CASSKTGRTQETQYF.